This T cell receptor (beta chain) was profiled in a study of read filtering for tumor transcriptome and immune sequencing. Looking at the study overall: The cohort had over 16 men and some 13 women aged roughly 47 to 85, mean about 68 years. TCR-mapped reads were about 3.5 to 10.27 million with IR-seq versus roughly 80 to 1,300 with RNA-seq.

The library was built from roughly 400 ng RNA with molecular barcoded adaptors for alpha/delta and beta/gamma chains. TCRdb called the reads again in MiXCR, with one record for every CDR3 protein. The table lists tens of thousands of distinct CDR3 sequences, roughly 13% of them singletons. This clonotype has ten or more counts. Sampling of bone marrow took place during active disease in every patient. The specimen was a population of CD138-negative cells sorted from bone marrow. This TCR was recovered from a donor over 35 with multiple myeloma.

The CDR3 protein is CASSDGTSNSPLHF. The CDR3 region has the DNA TGTGCCAGCAGTGACGGGACAAGCAATTCACCCCTCCACTTT. V gene TRBV2 combines with J gene TRBJ1-6, with D possibly matching TRBD1 (6 bases). The germline V gene has CDR1 SNHLY and CDR2 FYNNEI. The V end lost 3 bases, the J end lost 7 bases, and 10 bases lay between the germline ends. The CDR3 length is 14 residues.